This TCR beta chain appears in the sequencing data of a study of blood T cell repertoires in COVID-19. Study as a whole: COVID-19 samples collected from the United States, Italy and Spain covered acute and convalescent phases. PBMCs, B-cell-depleted T cells, or T cells were the source of the cDNA or gDNA that made up the material.

The table came from immunoSEQ multiplex PCR; TCRdb's copy has only in-frame clones and leaves some out. The table records 170,000 or so clones, approximately 91% of them present only once. V was trimmed by 2 bases and J by 5 bases, leaving 16 bases between them. The CDR3 is 14 residues long. Germline CDR1 and CDR2: SQVTM and ANQGSEA. V is TRBV29-1 and J is TRBJ2-7; perhaps TRBD1 as D (6 bases). Sequencing was done on a sample of peripheral blood. This sequence was found in a man aged 50 to 59 with acute or convalescent COVID-19. In nucleotides, the CDR3 is TGCAGCGTTGAAAGGCAGGGGCGGTTCAACGAGCAGTACTTC. Translating gives CSVERQGRFNEQYF.